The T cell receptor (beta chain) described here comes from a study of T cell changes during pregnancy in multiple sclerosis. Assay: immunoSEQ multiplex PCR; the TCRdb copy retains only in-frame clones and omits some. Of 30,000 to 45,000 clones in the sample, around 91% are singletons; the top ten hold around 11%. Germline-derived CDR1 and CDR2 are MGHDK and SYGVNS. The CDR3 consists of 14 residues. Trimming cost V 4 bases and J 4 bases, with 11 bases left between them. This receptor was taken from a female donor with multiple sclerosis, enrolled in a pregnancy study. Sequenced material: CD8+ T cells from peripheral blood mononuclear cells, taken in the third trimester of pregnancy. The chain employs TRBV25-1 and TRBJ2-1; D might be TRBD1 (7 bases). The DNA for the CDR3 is TGTGCCAGCAGTGCCAGGGGGGCGTACAATGAGCAGTTCTTC. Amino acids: CASSARGAYNEQFF.